This TCR beta chain appears in the sequencing data of a study of blood T cell repertoires in COVID-19 (dated by TCRdb to 2018 to 2021). Notes on the research overall: Collaborator samples came from the United States, Italy and Spain and covered acute and convalescent phases of COVID-19. The material from the prospective study consisted of cDNA or gDNA derived from T cells, B-cell-depleted T cells, or PBMCs. Subjects who had been exposed to COVID-19, were actively infected with it, or had recovered from it provided the deeply sampled blood TCRbeta repertoires that made up the dataset. A freely available public database, intended as a resource for researchers studying the immune response to SARS-CoV-2, is where the repertoires were released. The samples were drawn from two sources: the first 160 participants of the ongoing ImmuneRACE study, and 950 to 1,500 subjects contributed by 6 global collaborators. Nearly every sample came with metadata listing a de-identified subject ID, COVID-19 status, age in years and sex. Where HLA class I and class II types were available, the types were taken from metadata supplied by the sample provider, not from assay-based typing.

Whole blood was collected in K2EDTA tubes by collaborating institutions according to the institutions' own protocols. For TCRbeta analysis, collaborators shipped samples as frozen whole blood, isolated PBMCs, or DNA extracted from either of those sample types. Overall study results and their limits: The amount of clinical and demographic metadata varied by source and participant and was provided uncurated.

TCRbeta CDR3 regions were amplified from genomic DNA using the immunoSEQ Assay, a bias-controlled multiplex PCR. In the original analysis: The number of nucleated cells in each sample was estimated from the amplification of reference gene primers within the assay. To quantify the absolute abundance of each unique TCRbeta CDR3 rearrangement, sequence reads were collapsed and filtered. For each sample, productive Simpson clonality was calculated by taking the square root of Simpson's diversity index across productive rearrangements. Not all clones reach the TCRdb copy of this immuneACCESS table, which keeps in-frame sequences only. Checked studies attribute under half of the gap to unresolved V genes and leave the rest unexplained. V, J and clone size derive from that table, while D and trimming were established from the DNA sequence. The sample table shows fewer than 20,000 clones, and 75% to 85% are seen once. Jointly, the top ten make up approximately 20% of the sample.

Of note for this clone: No antigen is known for it. Base qualities were left out, and no much larger clone turns up one base away.

V ends up 4 bases short and J 4 bases short, with an unmatched junction base count of 8. CDR1 and CDR2 were assigned from the germline V gene as SGHRS and YFSETQ. Including cysteine and phenylalanine, the CDR3 has 16 amino acids. The entry retains the CDR3 DNA only, 48 bases that are in frame from base 1. Recombination linked TRBV5-1 to TRBJ2-6; TRBD1 agrees with 7 junctional bases. Sequenced material: peripheral blood. The receptor was isolated from a man older than 75 with active COVID-19. The CDR3 region reads CASSVMQGVGANVLTF. The DNA reads as follows: TGCGCCAGCAGCGTCATGCAGGGGGTCGGGGCCAACGTCCTGACTTTC. Here the CDR3 is joined to the reference TRBV5-1 and TRBJ2-6 genes, and the full variable domain is: KAGVTQTPRYLIKTRGQQVTLSCSPISGHRSVSWYQQTPGQGLQFLFEYFSETQRNKGNFPGRFSGRQFSNSRSEMNVSTLELGDSALYLCASSVMQGVGANVLTFGAGSRLTVL.